This TCR beta chain was observed in a study of Graves' ophthalmopathy and Graves' hyperthyroidism. General study findings and limits: Most expanded thyroid clonotypes above 0.001 frequency also appeared in blood.

Germline CDR1 PRHDT, CDR2 FYEKMQ (reference sequence). The V gene lost 4 bases and the J gene lost 5 bases, with 8 bases spanning the gap. The CDR3 is 12 residues long. This clonotype was seen at least ten times. Its antigen is not known. Clinical symptoms and serum thyroxine were used for diagnosis; TRAb, thyroid ultrasound and orbital computed tomography were also relied on. CDR3 regions of TCR beta were amplified from RNA transcripts. First-round RT-PCR relied on HTBI primers, and a second-round multiplex PCR came next. TCRdb itself ran the multiplex PCR reads through MiXCR, one entry per CDR3 protein. The sample yields about 480,000 distinct CDR3 sequences, approximately 14% seen once.

Sequencing input: blood. The clonotype originates from a woman aged 30 to 39 with Graves' ophthalmopathy. This rearrangement joins TRBV13 to TRBJ1-1; D call uncertain. The DNA for the CDR3 is TGTGCCAGCAGCTCGACCCGGACTGAAGCTTTCTTT. This sequence encodes CASSSTRTEAFF.